One and the same sample provided the 11 T cell receptor beta chains below, sequenced in a study of T-cell reconstitution after alpha-beta-depleted transplantation in children. For TCRbeta, the library was prepared with unique molecular identifiers. MiXCR was run by TCRdb on the PCR reads, yielding one entry per CDR3 protein. This sample has 440,000 or so distinct CDR3 sequences, with 43% found just once. The input for sequencing was PBMCs, taken before TCRalphabeta/CD19-depleted stem cell transplant. The source is a girl aged 2 to 10 with aplastic anemia, due to receive a stem cell transplant.

This chain connects TRBV6-1 to TRBJ2-2; the D gene could be TRBD1 or TRBD2 (5 bases each). With 6 bases removed from V and 1 base from J, the gap between germline ends came to 12 bases. Germline values: CDR1 MNHNS, CDR2 SASEGT. The CDR3 runs to 15 residues. The CDR3 reads CASSPARGNTGELFF. The CDR3 region has the DNA TGTGCCAGCAGCCCCGCGAGGGGGAACACCGGGGAGCTGTTTTTT.

This clonotype has ten or more counts. The J gene is TRBJ2-1, the V gene TRBV5-1; no reliable D call. V lost 0 bases, J lost 8 bases, and 15 bases lay in between. The CDR3 covers 15 residues. The germline V gene has CDR1 SGHRS and CDR2 YFSETQ. CDR3 DNA: TGCGCCAGCAGCTTGGGGGCCGGAAAGGTGGATGAGCAGTTCTTC. It codes for CASSLGAGKVDEQFF.

The chain is built from TRBV5-1 and TRBJ2-3; D is unclear. This CDR3 spans 14 amino acids. The V end lost 2 bases, the J end lost 3 bases, and 10 bases lay between the germline ends. Germline V gene sequence: CDR1 SGHRS, CDR2 YFSETQ. CDR3 in DNA: TGCGCCAGCAGCTTTGAACCAGCGACAGATACGCAGTATTTT. Translation gives CASSFEPATDTQYF.

This clonotype was counted ten times or more. V usage is TRBV5-1 and J usage is TRBJ1-2; D might be TRBD1 (6 bases). The CDR3 spans 15 residues. Trimming stripped 1 base from V and 2 bases from J, with 12 bases between. Germline values: CDR1 SGHRS, CDR2 YFSETQ. CDR3 loop: CASSLRRDTNYGYTF. The DNA for the CDR3 is TGCGCCAGCAGCTTGAGACGGGACACAAACTATGGCTACACCTTC.

This chain uses TRBV5-6 with TRBJ1-4; 12 positions agree with TRBD1. Germline values: CDR1 SGHDT, CDR2 YYEEEE. Trimming at V came to 3 bases and at J to 8 bases, leaving 5 bases not matched to a gene. This CDR3 region has 15 residues. The CDR3 nucleotides read TGTGCCAGCAGCTGGGGACAGGGGGCAGGGGAAAAACTGTTTTTT. Protein sequence: CASSWGQGAGEKLFF.

This clonotype was detected many times. The CDR3: CACGPGYEQYF. CDR3 bases: TGTGCCTGTGGTCCGGGCTACGAGCAGTACTTC. The chain carries TRBV30 and TRBJ2-7; D unresolved. The CDR3 extends over 11 amino acids. Germline-derived CDR1 and CDR2 are GTSNPN and SVGIG (reference sequence). V was shortened by 6 bases and J by 3 bases, with 9 bases between the two germline ends.

The V call is TRBV5-1, the J call TRBJ2-5; TRBD1 matches 8 bases. V lost 0 bases, J lost 4 bases, and 8 bases stayed unmatched. Germline CDR1 SGHRS, CDR2 YFSETQ. The CDR3 sequence is 16 residues long. The CDR3 coding sequence is TGCGCCAGCAGCTTGGATCAGGGGGCAGTAAGAGAGACCCAGTACTTC. This translates into CASSLDQGAVRETQYF.

This clonotype was picked up many times. This chain joins TRBV7-2 and TRBJ2-1; a weak D match, TRBD1 (6 bases). The CDR3 is 14 amino acids. Per the germline V gene, CDR1 is SGHTA and CDR2 is FQGNSA. The V gene lost 1 base and the J gene lost 9 bases, with 13 bases spanning the gap. The CDR3: CASSLGPGVTEQFF. CDR3 DNA: TGTGCCAGCAGCTTAGGGCCAGGGGTTACTGAGCAGTTCTTC. The full variable domain, in which reference TRBV7-2 and TRBJ2-1 provide the parts outside the CDR3, is GAGVSQSPSNKVTEKGKDVELRCDPISGHTALYWYRQSLGQGLEFLIYFQGNSAPDKSGLPSDRFSAERTGGSVSTLTIQRTQQEDSAVYLCASSLGPGVTEQFFGPGTRLTVL.

Many counts were recorded for this clonotype. This sequence joins TRBV5-1 and TRBJ2-5; 7 nucleotides align to TRBD1. This CDR3 is 13 amino acids long. Germline loops: CDR1 SGHRS, CDR2 YFSETQ. The ends lost 5 bases at V and 2 bases at J; junction bases unmatched: 3. CDR3: CASRGTVQETQYF. CDR3 nucleotides: TGCGCCAGCAGGGGGACAGTTCAAGAGACCCAGTACTTC.

The V and J genes are TRBV7-9 and TRBJ2-1; TRBD2 matches at 8 bases. Losses at the gene ends were 5 bases for V and 7 bases for J; bases not matched to a gene: 10. The CDR3 sequence is 15 residues long. Per germline, CDR1 SEHNR and CDR2 FQNEAQ (reference sequence). The CDR3 is CASSPRLALGNEQFF. The CDR3 DNA is TGTGCCAGCAGCCCCCGACTAGCGTTAGGGAATGAGCAGTTCTTC.

This clonotype was seen repeatedly, ten times or more. CDR3 in DNA: TGCAGTGCTCCCAATAAAGGGCGGGTCGGGATCTCCTACAATGAGCAGTTCTTC. Translating gives CSAPNKGRVGISYNEQFF. The gene calls are TRBV20-1 and TRBJ2-1; tentative D call: TRBD2 (5 bases). The V gene lost 5 bases and the J gene lost 0 bases, with 23 bases spanning the gap. The germline CDR1 and CDR2 sequences are DFQATT and SNEGSKA (reference sequence). The CDR3 is 18 amino acids.